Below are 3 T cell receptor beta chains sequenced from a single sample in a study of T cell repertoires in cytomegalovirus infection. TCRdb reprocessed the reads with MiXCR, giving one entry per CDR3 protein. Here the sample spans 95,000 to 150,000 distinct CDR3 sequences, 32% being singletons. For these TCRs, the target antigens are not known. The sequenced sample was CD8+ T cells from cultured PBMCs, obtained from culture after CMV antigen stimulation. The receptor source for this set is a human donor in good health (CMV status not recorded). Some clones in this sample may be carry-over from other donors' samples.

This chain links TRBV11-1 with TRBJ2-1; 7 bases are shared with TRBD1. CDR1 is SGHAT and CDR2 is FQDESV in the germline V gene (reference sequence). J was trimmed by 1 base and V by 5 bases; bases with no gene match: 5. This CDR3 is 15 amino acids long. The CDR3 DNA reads TGTGCCAGCAGCCCCGGCAGGGGGTCCTACAATGAGCAGTTCTTC. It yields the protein CASSPGRGSYNEQFF.

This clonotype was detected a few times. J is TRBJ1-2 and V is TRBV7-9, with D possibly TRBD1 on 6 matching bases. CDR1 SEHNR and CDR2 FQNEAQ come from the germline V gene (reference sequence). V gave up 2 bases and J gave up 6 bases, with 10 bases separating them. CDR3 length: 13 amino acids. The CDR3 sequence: CASSLPNRDGYTF. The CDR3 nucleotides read TGTGCCAGCAGCTTACCTAACAGGGATGGCTACACCTTC.

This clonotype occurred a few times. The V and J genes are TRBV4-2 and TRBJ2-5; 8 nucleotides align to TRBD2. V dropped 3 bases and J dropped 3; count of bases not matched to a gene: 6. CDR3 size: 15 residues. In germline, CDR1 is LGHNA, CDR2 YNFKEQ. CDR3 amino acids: CASSQPGLVEETQYF. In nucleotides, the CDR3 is TGTGCCAGCAGCCAGCCGGGACTAGTCGAAGAGACCCAGTACTTC.